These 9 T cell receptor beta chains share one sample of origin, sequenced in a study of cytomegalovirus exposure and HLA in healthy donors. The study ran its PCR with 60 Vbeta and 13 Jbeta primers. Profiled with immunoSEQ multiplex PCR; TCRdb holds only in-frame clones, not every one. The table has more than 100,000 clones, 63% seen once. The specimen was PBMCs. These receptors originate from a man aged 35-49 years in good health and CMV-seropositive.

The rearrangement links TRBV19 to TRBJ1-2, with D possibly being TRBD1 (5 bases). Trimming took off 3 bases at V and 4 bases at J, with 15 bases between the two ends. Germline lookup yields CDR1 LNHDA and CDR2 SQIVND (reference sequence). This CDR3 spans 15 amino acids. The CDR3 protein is CASSIKSQGSYGYTF. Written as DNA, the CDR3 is TGTGCCAGTAGTATCAAGTCTCAGGGTAGCTATGGCTACACCTTC.

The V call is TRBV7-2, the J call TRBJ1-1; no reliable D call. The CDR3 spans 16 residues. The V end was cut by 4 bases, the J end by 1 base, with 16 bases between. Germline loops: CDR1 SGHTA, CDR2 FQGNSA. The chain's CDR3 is CASSSPLAASNTEAFF. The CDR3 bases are TGTGCCAGCAGCTCCCCGCTGGCGGCTTCGAACACTGAAGCTTTCTTT.

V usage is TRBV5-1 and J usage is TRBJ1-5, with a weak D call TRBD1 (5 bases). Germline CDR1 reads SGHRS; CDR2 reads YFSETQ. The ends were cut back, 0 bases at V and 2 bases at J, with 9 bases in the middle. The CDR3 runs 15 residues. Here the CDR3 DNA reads TGCGCCAGCAGCTTGGGTTGGGGGGGCAATCAGCCCCAGCATTTT. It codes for CASSLGWGGNQPQHF.

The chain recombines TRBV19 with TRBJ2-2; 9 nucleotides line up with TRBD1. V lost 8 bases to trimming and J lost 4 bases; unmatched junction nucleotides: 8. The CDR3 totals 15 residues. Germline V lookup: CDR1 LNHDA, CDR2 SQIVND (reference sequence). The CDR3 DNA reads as TGTGCCAGTCGACCGGGACAGGGAATCACCGGGGAGCTGTTTTTT. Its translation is CASRPGQGITGELFF.

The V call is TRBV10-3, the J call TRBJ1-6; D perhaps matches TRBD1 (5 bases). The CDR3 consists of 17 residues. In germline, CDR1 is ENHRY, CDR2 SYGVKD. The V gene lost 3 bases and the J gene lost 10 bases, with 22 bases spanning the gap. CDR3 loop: CAISEARVAGVISPLHF. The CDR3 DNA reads TGTGCCATCAGTGAAGCCAGGGTAGCCGGAGTTATATCACCCCTCCACTTT.

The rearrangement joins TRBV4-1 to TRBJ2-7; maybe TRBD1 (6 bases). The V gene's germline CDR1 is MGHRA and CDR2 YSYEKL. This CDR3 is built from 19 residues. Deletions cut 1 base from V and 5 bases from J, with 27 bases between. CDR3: CASSQVDSLGKGGGNEQYF. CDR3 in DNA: TGCGCCAGCAGCCAAGTTGACTCCCTGGGAAAAGGGGGTGGGAACGAGCAGTACTTC.

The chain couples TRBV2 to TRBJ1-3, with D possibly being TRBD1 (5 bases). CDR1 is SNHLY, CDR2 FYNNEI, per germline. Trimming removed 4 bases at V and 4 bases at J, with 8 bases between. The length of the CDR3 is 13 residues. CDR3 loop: CASSVRQGNTIYF. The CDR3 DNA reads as TGTGCCAGCAGTGTGAGACAGGGAAACACCATATATTTT.

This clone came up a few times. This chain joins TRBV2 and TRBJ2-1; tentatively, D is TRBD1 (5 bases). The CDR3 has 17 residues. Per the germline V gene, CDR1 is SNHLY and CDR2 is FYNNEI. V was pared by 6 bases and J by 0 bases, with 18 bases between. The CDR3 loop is CASSYGQGATSYNEQFF. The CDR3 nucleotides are TGTGCCAGCAGCTACGGGCAAGGGGCCACCTCCTACAATGAGCAGTTCTTC.

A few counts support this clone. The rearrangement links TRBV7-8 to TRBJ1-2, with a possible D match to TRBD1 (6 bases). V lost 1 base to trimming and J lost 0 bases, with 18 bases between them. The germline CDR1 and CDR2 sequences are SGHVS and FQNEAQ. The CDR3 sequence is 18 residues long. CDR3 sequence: CASSLVRTESPTNYGYTF. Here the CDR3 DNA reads TGTGCCAGCAGCTTAGTCAGGACAGAAAGTCCAACTAACTATGGCTACACCTTC.